This T cell receptor beta chain is drawn from a study of blood T cells in healthy people across ages. Overall study results and limits: PBMC samples, being unsorted, prevented any conclusive comparison of naive and antigen-experienced cells. Age advanced and TCR beta diversity per million T cells fell, roughly linearly. From one million sequenced T cells, diversity estimates were lower bounds.

Researchers collected 7.5 to 10 milliliters of peripheral blood from every single donor. Combining a sample-barcoded 5' primer with a J-beta primer mix, a second PCR ran for 7 to 11 cycles. MiXCR was run by TCRdb on the 5' RACE reads, yielding one entry per CDR3 protein. Of about 1.4 million distinct CDR3 sequences listed, 59% are singletons. Remarks on this clonotype: Antigen unknown.

The receptor was isolated from a man aged 18 to 30 in good health. The source material was blood.

Here the CDR3 reads CASSRGSGTSGVSDTQYF. In DNA form, the CDR3 reads TGCGCCAGCAGCCGCGGATCCGGGACTAGCGGGGTCTCAGATACGCAGTATTTT. V and J are TRBV4-1 and TRBJ2-3; 13 bases line up with TRBD2. Germline CDR1 MGHRA, CDR2 YSYEKL. This CDR3 comprises 18 residues. Germline trimming cut 4 bases from V and 4 bases from J; bases unmatched to any gene: 11.